One T cell receptor (beta chain) is described in this entry. Antigen specificity is unknown. Sample-barcoded 5' priming and a J-beta primer mix drove a second PCR of 7 to 11 cycles. The template-switch adaptor, which had 12 random nucleotides, put a tag on each cDNA molecule. Individual samples furnished no less than 3 million CDR3-containing paired-end reads apiece. TCRdb re-analysed the 5' RACE reads in MiXCR, keeping a single row per CDR3 protein. The sample holds approximately 1.5 million distinct CDR3 sequences, roughly 43% seen once. This record belongs to a study of blood T cells in healthy people across ages. About the study: Per every two T cells, about one barcoded beta molecule was captured by template switching. Study-level points and caveats: It was held that the diversity estimates obtained from one million T cells were underestimates.

This CDR3 has 16 amino acids. Trimming cost V 1 base and J 11 bases, with 23 bases left between them. In germline, CDR1 is MGHRA, CDR2 YSYEKL. This chain uses TRBV4-1 with TRBJ2-5; TRBD2 is a possible D gene (5 bases). The TCR was taken from a woman aged 18-30 years in good health. Sequencing was done on a sample of blood. CDR3 coding DNA: TGCGCCAGCAGCCAAGTGACCAGCGTTGAGGGCAATGAGCAGTACTTC. Protein sequence: CASSQVTSVEGNEQYF.